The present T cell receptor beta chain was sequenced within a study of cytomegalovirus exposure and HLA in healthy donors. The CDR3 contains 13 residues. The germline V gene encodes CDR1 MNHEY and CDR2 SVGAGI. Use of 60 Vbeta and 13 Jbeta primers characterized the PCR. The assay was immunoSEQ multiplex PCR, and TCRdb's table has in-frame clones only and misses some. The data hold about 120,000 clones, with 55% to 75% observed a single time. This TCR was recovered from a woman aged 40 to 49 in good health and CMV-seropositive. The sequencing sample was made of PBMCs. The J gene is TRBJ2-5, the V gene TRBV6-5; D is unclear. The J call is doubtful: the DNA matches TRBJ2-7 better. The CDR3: CASSPRPDYEQYF. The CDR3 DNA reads TGTGCCAGCAGTCCCCGGCCGGACTACGAGCAGTACTTC.